This is a list of T cell receptor beta chains from one sample in a study of blood T cell repertoires in COVID-19. TCRdb's table, derived via immunoSEQ multiplex PCR, lists solely in-frame clones and lacks some. There are tens of thousands of clones in the sample; about nine tenths occur only once, and roughly 1% lies in the top ten. The sample taken for sequencing was peripheral blood. The receptors shown here come from a woman aged 45-59 years in a cohort sampled during active COVID-19. The CDR3 runs from the conserved cysteine through the conserved F or W. Each record gives: clone size, V gene, D gene, J gene, CDR3 protein, CDR3 DNA. D genes are given only for firm matches. The size field is filled for only some rows; it gives once, few, many or a size class.

once,TRBV24-1,TRBD2,TRBJ2-1,CATSDRGTSGNNEQFF,TGTGCCACCAGTGATCGCGGGACTAGCGGAAACAATGAGCAGTTCTTC
-,TRBV19,TRBD2,TRBJ2-3,CASSILAGGKDTQYF,TGTGCCAGTAGTATCCTAGCGGGAGGAAAAGATACGCAGTATTTT
-,TRBV28,TRBD1,TRBJ2-7,CASTFSGTGGAEQYF,TGTGCCAGCACCTTCTCCGGGACAGGGGGCGCCGAGCAGTACTTC
-,TRBV5-4,TRBD1,TRBJ1-4,CASSWDRHNEKLFF,TGTGCCAGCAGCTGGGACAGACATAATGAAAAACTGTTTTTT
-,TRBV28,TRBD1,TRBJ2-2,CASSSGQGEAGELFF,TGTGCCAGCAGTTCTGGACAGGGGGAAGCCGGGGAGCTGTTTTTT
-,TRBV27,-,TRBJ1-5,CASSFGVGNQPQHF,TGTGCCAGCAGTTTCGGGGTAGGGAATCAGCCCCAGCATTTT
-,TRBV7-9,TRBD2,TRBJ2-7,CASSLVHQREGSYEQYF,TGTGCCAGCAGCTTAGTTCACCAGCGGGAGGGTTCCTACGAGCAGTACTTC
-,TRBV5-4,-,TRBJ1-4,CASTDRKGTNEKLFF,TGTGCCAGCACCGACAGGAAGGGAACTAATGAAAAACTGTTTTTT
-,TRBV18,TRBD2,TRBJ2-3,CASSPRGTSGTDTQYF,TGTGCCAGCTCACCTCGGGGGACTAGCGGCACAGATACGCAGTATTTT
few,TRBV5-1,TRBD2,TRBJ2-5,CASSLAGGRAQETQYF,TGCGCCAGCAGCTTGGCCGGCGGGAGGGCTCAAGAGACCCAGTACTTC
-,TRBV2,-,TRBJ1-5,CASRPNAQGPQHF,TGTGCCAGCAGGCCCAATGCCCAGGGGCCCCAGCATTTT
-,TRBV2,-,TRBJ1-5,CASTGPDSNQPQHF,TGTGCCAGCACAGGGCCCGATAGCAATCAGCCCCAGCATTTT
few,TRBV28,TRBD2,TRBJ2-1,CASSLEGGSKFF,TGTGCCAGCAGTTTAGAAGGCGGGAGCAAGTTCTTC
-,TRBV28,TRBD1,TRBJ2-2,CASSSVGQGYTGELFF,TGTGCCAGCAGTTCAGTGGGACAGGGATACACCGGGGAGCTGTTTTTT
-,TRBV29-1,-,TRBJ2-7,CSVLGSYEQYF,TGCAGCGTCCTAGGTTCCTACGAGCAGTACTTC
-,TRBV27,-,TRBJ2-7,CASSDRTGEQYF,TGTGCCAGCAGTGACAGGACGGGAGAGCAGTACTTC
-,TRBV5-6,-,TRBJ1-2,CASSSLTDYGYTF,TGTGCCAGCAGCTCCTTGACTGATTATGGCTACACCTTC
-,TRBV11-2,-,TRBJ2-1,CASSFGSGPKFF,TGTGCCAGCAGCTTCGGAAGCGGTCCGAAGTTCTTC
-,TRBV19,-,TRBJ2-2,CASSHSGLRGTGELFF,TGTGCCAGTAGTCATAGCGGCCTTCGAGGGACCGGGGAGCTGTTTTTT
-,TRBV3-1/TRBV3-2,TRBD2,TRBJ2-3,CASSHLPGLAGLTDTQYF,TGTGCCAGCAGCCATCTCCCGGGACTAGCGGGGCTCACAGATACGCAGTATTTT
-,TRBV14,TRBD1,TRBJ1-1,CASSQFRTGEAFF,TGTGCCAGCAGCCAATTCCGGACAGGTGAAGCTTTCTTT
-,TRBV7-3,-,TRBJ2-3,CASSLIGLGTGADTQYF,TGTGCCAGCAGCTTAATTGGGTTGGGGACGGGGGCAGATACGCAGTATTTT
-,TRBV18,TRBD1,TRBJ1-2,CASSPWTGGDYGYTF,TGTGCCAGCTCACCTTGGACAGGGGGCGACTATGGCTACACCTTC
-,TRBV19,TRBD1,TRBJ1-1,CASSKDRVTEAFF,TGTGCCAGTAGTAAGGACAGGGTCACTGAAGCTTTCTTT
-,TRBV28,-,TRBJ2-7,CASSLSRGLSGEQYF,TGTGCCAGCAGTTTAAGTCGTGGCCTCTCGGGGGAGCAGTACTTC
-,TRBV12-3/TRBV12-4,-,TRBJ2-2,CASSTGLTGELFF,TGTGCCAGCAGCACAGGGCTCACCGGGGAGCTGTTTTTT
few,TRBV28,TRBD2,TRBJ2-3,CASSRPGLAGSTQYF,TGTGCCAGCAGCCGTCCGGGACTAGCGGGATCAACGCAGTATTTT
-,TRBV5-1,-,TRBJ2-6,CASSPRTVSGANVLTF,TGCGCCAGCAGCCCCAGGACAGTTTCTGGGGCCAACGTCCTGACTTTC
-,TRBV5-1,-,TRBJ1-5,CASSFKGDQPQHF,TGCGCCAGCAGCTTCAAGGGGGATCAGCCCCAGCATTTT
-,TRBV15,-,TRBJ1-3,CATSRDLTSRAENTIYF,TGTGCCACCAGCAGAGATCTCACGAGTCGCGCCGAAAACACCATATATTTT
-,TRBV6-5,TRBD1,TRBJ1-4,CASSGQGHRGEKLFF,TGTGCCAGCAGCGGACAGGGCCACCGGGGTGAAAAACTGTTTTTT
once,TRBV18,TRBD1,TRBJ1-2,CASSPRQGEGYTF,TGTGCCAGCTCACCGAGACAGGGGGAAGGCTACACCTTC